This T cell receptor beta chain was sequenced in a study of T cells in Graves' hyperthyroidism and ophthalmopathy. Extraction of PBMCs used 10 ml of fresh peripheral blood. The sample holds many counts of this clonotype. RNA transcripts gave rise to amplified TCR beta CDR3 regions. Primed by the HTBI set, a first-round RT-PCR was run on the TCR CDR3. Each CDR3 protein gets one entry after TCRdb re-called the multiplex PCR reads with MiXCR. The sample carries 400,000 to 600,000 distinct CDR3 sequences, about 16% recorded once. This CDR3 region has 12 residues. V dropped 8 bases and J dropped 2 bases, with 11 bases sitting between them. From germline, CDR1 is DFQATT and CDR2 SNEGSKA (reference sequence).

The rearrangement links TRBV20-1 to TRBJ2-3; no definite D call. This receptor was taken from a woman in her twenties or thirties with Graves' ophthalmopathy. The sequenced sample was blood. In DNA form, the CDR3 reads TGCAGTTCTTCTACCCTCACAGATACGCAGTATTTT. This sequence encodes CSSSTLTDTQYF.